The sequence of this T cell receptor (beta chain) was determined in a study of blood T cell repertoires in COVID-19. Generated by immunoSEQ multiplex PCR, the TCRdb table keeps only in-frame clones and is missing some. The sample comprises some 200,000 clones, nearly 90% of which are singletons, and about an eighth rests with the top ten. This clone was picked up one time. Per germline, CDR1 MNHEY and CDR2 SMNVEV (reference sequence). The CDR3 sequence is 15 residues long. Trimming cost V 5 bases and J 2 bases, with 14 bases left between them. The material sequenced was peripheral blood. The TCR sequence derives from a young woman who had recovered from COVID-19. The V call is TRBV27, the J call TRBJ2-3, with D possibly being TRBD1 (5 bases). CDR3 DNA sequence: TGTGCCAGCAGTCCCCGAGACAGTCCCACAGATACGCAGTATTTT. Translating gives CASSPRDSPTDTQYF.